The T cell receptor (beta chain) described here comes from a study of T cells after yellow fever vaccination. Whole-study findings and limits: Only a small proportion of the clonotypes turned up in both the CD4 and the CD8 compartments, likely arising from convergent recombination. A large majority of primary-vaccination clones showed up again after the booster (approximately 95% CD4, around 88% CD8).

This clonotype turned up a few times. Its antigen remains unknown. Universal primer sites and UMIs were introduced during 5'RACE template-switching synthesis of TCR cDNA. In TCRdb, the 5' RACE reads were re-called with MiXCR into one record per CDR3 protein. The sample contains roughly 120,000 distinct CDR3 sequences, under 9% of which appear only once. This CDR3 has 16 amino acids. CDR1 and CDR2 (germline): SGHVS, FNYEAQ. Trimming pared 2 bases from V and 4 bases from J, leaving 15 bases between. This specimen consisted of CD8+ T cells sorted from PBMCs, obtained 45 days after the yellow fever booster vaccination. This chain uses TRBV7-6 with TRBJ1-3; D is ambiguous. This TCR was sampled from a man aged 30-40 years who received the YFV17D yellow fever vaccine. The DNA for the CDR3 is TGTGCCAGCAGCTTAAGACCCACTGACGGGGGAAACACCATATATTTT. Translating gives CASSLRPTDGGNTIYF.